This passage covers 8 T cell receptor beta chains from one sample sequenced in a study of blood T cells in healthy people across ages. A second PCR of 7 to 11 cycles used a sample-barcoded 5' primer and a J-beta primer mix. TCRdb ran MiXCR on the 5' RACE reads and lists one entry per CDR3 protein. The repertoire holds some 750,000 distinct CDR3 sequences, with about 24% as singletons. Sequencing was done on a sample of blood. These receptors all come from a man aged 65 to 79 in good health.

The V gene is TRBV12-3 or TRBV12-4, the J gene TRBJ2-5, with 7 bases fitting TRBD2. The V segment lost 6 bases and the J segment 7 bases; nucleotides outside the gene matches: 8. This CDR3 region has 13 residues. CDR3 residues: CASSQSGGGTQYF. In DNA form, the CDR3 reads TGTGCCAGCAGCCAATCGGGGGGAGGGACCCAGTACTTC.

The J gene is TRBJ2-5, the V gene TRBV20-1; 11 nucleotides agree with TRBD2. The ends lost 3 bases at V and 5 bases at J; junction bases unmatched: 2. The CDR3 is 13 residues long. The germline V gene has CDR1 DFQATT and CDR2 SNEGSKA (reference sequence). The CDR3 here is CSARTSGVETQYF. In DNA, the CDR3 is TGCAGTGCTAGGACTAGCGGGGTTGAGACCCAGTACTTC.

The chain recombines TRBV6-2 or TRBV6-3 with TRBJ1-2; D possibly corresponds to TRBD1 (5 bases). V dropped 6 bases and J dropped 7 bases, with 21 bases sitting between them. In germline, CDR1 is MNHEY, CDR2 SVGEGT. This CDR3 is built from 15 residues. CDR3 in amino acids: CASRPGHRGPFGYTF. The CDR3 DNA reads TGTGCCAGCAGACCCGGACACCGAGGCCCTTTTGGCTACACCTTC.

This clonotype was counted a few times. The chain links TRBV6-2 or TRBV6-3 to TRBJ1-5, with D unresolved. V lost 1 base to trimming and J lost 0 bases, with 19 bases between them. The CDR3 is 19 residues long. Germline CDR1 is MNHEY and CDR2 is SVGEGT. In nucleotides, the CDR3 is TGTGCCAGCAGTTACTTATTGTTTACCACCAGGAGTAGCAATCAGCCCCAGCATTTT. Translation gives CASSYLLFTTRSSNQPQHF.

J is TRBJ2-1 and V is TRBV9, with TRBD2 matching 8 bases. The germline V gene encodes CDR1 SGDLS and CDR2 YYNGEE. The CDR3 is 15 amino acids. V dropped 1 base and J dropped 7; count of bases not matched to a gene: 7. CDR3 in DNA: TGTGCCAGCAGCGTACGACTAGCGCGCTCTAATGAGCAGTTCTTC. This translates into CASSVRLARSNEQFF.

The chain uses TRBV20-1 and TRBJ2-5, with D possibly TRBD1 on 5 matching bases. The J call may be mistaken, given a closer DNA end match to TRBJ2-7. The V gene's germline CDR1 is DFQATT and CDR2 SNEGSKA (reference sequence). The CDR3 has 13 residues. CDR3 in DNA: TGCAGTGCTAGTTCAGGGTTATTCTACGAGCAGTACTTC. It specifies CSASSGLFYEQYF.

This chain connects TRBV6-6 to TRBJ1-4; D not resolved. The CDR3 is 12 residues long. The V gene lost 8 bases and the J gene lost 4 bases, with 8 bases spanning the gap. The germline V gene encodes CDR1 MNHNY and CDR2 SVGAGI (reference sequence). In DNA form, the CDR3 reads TGTGCCAGCTCCCGTTTTAATGAAAAACTGTTTTTT. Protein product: CASSRFNEKLFF.

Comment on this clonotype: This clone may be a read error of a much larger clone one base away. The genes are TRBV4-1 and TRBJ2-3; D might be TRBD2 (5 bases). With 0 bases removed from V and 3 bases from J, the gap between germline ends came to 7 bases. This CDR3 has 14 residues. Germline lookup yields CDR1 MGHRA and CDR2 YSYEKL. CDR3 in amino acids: CASSQDGETDTQYF. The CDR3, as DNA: TGCGCCAGCAGCCAAGACGGGGAGACAGATACGCAGTATTTT.